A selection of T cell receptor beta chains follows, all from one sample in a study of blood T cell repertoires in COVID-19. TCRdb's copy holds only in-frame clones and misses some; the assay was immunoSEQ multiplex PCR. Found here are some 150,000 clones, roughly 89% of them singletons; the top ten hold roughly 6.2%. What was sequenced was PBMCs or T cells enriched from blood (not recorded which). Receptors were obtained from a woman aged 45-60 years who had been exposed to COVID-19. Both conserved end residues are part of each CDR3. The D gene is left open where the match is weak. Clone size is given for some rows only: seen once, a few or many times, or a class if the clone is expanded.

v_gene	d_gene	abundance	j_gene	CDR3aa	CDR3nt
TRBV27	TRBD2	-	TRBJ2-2	CATLPTSGRGLRVAGELFF	TGTGCCACCCTACCTACTAGCGGGAGAGGTTTGAGGGTGGCCGGGGAGCTGTTTTTT
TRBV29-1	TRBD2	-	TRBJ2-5	CSVPSGSQETQYF	TGCAGCGTACCTAGCGGGAGCCAAGAGACCCAGTACTTC
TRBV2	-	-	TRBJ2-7	CASSAGWNSPYEQYF	TGTGCCAGCAGCGCGGGGTGGAATAGCCCCTACGAGCAGTACTTC
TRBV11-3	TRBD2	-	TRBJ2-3	CASSGYRGGPDTQYF	TGTGCCAGCAGTGGATATCGGGGGGGCCCAGATACGCAGTATTTT
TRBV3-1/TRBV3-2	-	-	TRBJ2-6	CASSQVGARGANVLTF	TGTGCCAGCAGCCAAGTTGGAGCTAGGGGGGCCAACGTCCTGACTTTC
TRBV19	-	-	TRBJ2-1	CASSGSFSYNEQFF	TGTGCCAGTAGCGGGAGCTTTTCCTACAATGAGCAGTTCTTC
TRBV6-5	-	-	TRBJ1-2	CASSTPDSNYGYTF	TGTGCCAGCAGTACCCCGGACAGTAACTATGGCTACACCTTC
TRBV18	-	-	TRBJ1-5	CASSPDSQPQHF	TGTGCCAGCTCACCCGACAGTCAGCCCCAGCATTTT
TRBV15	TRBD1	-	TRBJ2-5	CATSRAGGVETQYF	TGTGCCACCAGCAGGGCAGGGGGCGTGGAGACCCAGTACTTC
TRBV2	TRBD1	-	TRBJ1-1	CASSSSDRVGTEAFF	TGTGCCAGCAGCTCCTCCGACAGGGTAGGCACTGAAGCTTTCTTT
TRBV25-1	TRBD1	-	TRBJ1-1	CASNQQGAFGTEAFF	TGTGCCAGCAACCAACAGGGGGCATTTGGCACTGAAGCTTTCTTT
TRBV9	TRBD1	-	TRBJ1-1	CASSVSLSDRGLPEAFF	TGTGCCAGCAGCGTCTCCCTCTCGGACAGGGGCCTTCCTGAAGCTTTCTTT
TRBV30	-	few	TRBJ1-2	CAWSASGVGYGYTF	TGTGCCTGGAGTGCCTCAGGGGTCGGCTATGGCTACACCTTC
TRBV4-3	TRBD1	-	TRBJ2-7	CASSQDAGQGVSYEQYF	TGCGCCAGCAGCCAAGATGCGGGACAGGGGGTCTCCTACGAGCAGTACTTC
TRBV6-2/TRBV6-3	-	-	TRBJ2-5	CASRPQGSETQYF	TGTGCCAGCAGACCTCAGGGTAGCGAGACCCAGTACTTC
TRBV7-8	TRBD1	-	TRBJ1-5	CASSLANRGRRNQPQHF	TGTGCCAGCAGCTTAGCAAACAGGGGGCGACGAAATCAGCCCCAGCATTTT
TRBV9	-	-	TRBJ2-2	CASSGGSGAGELFF	TGTGCCAGCAGCGGGGGCTCTGGGGCCGGGGAGCTGTTTTTT
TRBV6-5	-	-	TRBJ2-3	CASSYDLGTDTQYF	TGTGCCAGCAGTTACGACCTAGGCACAGATACGCAGTATTTT
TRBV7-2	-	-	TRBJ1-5	CASSIGQRNQPQHF	TGTGCCAGCAGCATAGGACAACGCAATCAGCCCCAGCATTTT
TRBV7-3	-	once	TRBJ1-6	CASSAYRSSYNSPLHF	TGTGCCAGCAGCGCCTACAGGAGCTCCTATAATTCACCCCTCCACTTT
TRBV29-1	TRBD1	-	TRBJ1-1	CSVEDGQGPTEAFF	TGCAGCGTTGAGGATGGACAGGGGCCCACTGAAGCTTTCTTT
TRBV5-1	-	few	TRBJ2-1	CASSRSQQVSNEQFF	TGCGCCAGCAGCCGATCCCAACAGGTTTCCAATGAGCAGTTCTTC
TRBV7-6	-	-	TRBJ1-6	CASSLGGDFGSPLHF	TGTGCCAGCAGCTTAGGTGGGGACTTTGGTTCACCCCTCCACTTT
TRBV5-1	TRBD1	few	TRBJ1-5	CASSLGTANQPQHF	TGCGCCAGCAGCCTAGGGACAGCGAATCAGCCCCAGCATTTT
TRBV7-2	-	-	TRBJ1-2	CASSLVQGSGYGYTF	TGTGCCAGCAGCTTAGTTCAGGGTTCGGGCTATGGCTACACCTTC
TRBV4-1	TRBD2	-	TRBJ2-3	CASSLLASGASTDTQYF	TGCGCCAGCAGCCTCCTGGCTAGCGGGGCTAGCACAGATACGCAGTATTTT
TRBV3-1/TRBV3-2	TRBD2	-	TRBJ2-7	CASSQSLAGVPYEQYF	TGTGCCAGCAGCCAAAGCCTAGCGGGAGTCCCCTACGAGCAGTACTTC
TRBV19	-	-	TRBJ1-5	CASSQDTFGNQPQHF	TGTGCCAGTAGTCAAGACACTTTCGGCAATCAGCCCCAGCATTTT
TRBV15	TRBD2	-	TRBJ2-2	CATSRDREGSGELFF	TGTGCCACCAGCAGAGACAGGGAGGGATCCGGGGAGCTGTTTTTT
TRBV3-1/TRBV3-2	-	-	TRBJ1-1	CASSQDLGGRGAFF	TGTGCCAGCAGCCAAGACCTAGGTGGAAGGGGAGCTTTCTTT
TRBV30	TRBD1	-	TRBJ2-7	CAWEWGTGGFGEQYF	TGTGCCTGGGAGTGGGGAACAGGGGGCTTTGGCGAGCAGTACTTC
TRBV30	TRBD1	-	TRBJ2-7	CAWGPGTGGFYEQYF	TGTGCCTGGGGGCCCGGGACAGGGGGTTTCTACGAGCAGTACTTC
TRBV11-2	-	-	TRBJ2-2	CASNNRNRNTGELFF	TGTGCCAGCAACAATCGGAACAGAAACACCGGGGAGCTGTTTTTT
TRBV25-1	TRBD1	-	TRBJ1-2	CASSEGNRGNYGYTF	TGTGCCAGCAGTGAAGGAAACAGGGGTAACTATGGCTACACCTTC
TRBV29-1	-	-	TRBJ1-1	CSVGGQLNTEAFF	TGCAGCGTTGGGGGGCAGCTGAACACTGAAGCTTTCTTT
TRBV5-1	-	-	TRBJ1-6	CASRADSYNSPLHF	TGCGCCAGCAGGGCGGACAGCTATAATTCACCCCTCCACTTT
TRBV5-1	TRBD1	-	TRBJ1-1	CASSWGTGITWNTEAFF	TGCGCCAGCAGCTGGGGGACAGGGATAACTTGGAACACTGAAGCTTTCTTT
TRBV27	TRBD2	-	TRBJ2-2	CASSFLRLAGVNTGELFF	TGTGCCAGCAGTTTTCTTCGACTAGCGGGGGTTAACACCGGGGAGCTGTTTTTT
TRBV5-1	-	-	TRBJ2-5	CASSLGSWTRETQYF	TGCGCCAGCAGCTTGGGAAGTTGGACTCGGGAGACCCAGTACTTC
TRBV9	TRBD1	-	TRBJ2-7	CASSTREGTAYEQYF	TGTGCCAGCAGCACCCGAGAAGGGACAGCCTACGAGCAGTACTTC
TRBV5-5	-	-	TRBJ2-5	CASRNPTGTQETQYF	TGTGCCAGCAGAAACCCGACAGGGACTCAAGAGACCCAGTACTTC
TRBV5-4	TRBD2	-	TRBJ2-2	CASSRGTSGGARTGELFF	TGTGCCAGCAGCAGAGGGACTAGCGGGGGGGCTCGGACCGGGGAGCTGTTTTTT
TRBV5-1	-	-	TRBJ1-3	CASSSGQFSGNTIYF	TGCGCCAGCAGCTCCGGACAGTTCTCTGGAAACACCATATATTTT
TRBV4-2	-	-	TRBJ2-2	CASSRSEGYTGELFF	TGTGCCAGCAGCCGGTCCGAGGGTTACACCGGGGAGCTGTTTTTT
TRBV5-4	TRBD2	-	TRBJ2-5	CASSRERGVQETQYF	TGTGCCAGCAGCCGAGAGCGGGGGGTCCAAGAGACCCAGTACTTC
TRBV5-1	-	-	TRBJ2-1	CASSPAQGPHEQFF	TGCGCCAGCAGCCCTGCCCAGGGCCCACATGAGCAGTTCTTC
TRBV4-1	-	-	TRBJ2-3	CASSSAGDTQYF	TGCGCCAGCAGCTCGGCAGGAGATACGCAGTATTTT
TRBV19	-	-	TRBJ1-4	CASSMGHTLGEKLFF	TGTGCCAGTAGTATGGGGCACACGTTAGGAGAAAAACTGTTTTTT
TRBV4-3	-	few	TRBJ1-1	CASSQDRGATEAFF	TGCGCCAGCAGCCAAGATCGTGGGGCCACTGAAGCTTTCTTT
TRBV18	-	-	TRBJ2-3	CASSPPRIATDTQYF	TGTGCCAGCTCACCCCCGCGGATTGCCACAGATACGCAGTATTTT
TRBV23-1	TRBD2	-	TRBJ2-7	CASSQCSGKGPRWEQYF	TGCGCCAGCAGTCAATGCAGCGGGAAGGGACCACGGTGGGAGCAGTACTTC
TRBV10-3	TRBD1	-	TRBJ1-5	CAISEGQGVNQPQHF	TGTGCCATCAGTGAAGGCCAGGGGGTCAATCAGCCCCAGCATTTT
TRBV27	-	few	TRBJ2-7	CASSQPPREYEQYF	TGTGCCAGCAGCCAACCACCGAGGGAATACGAGCAGTACTTC